This T cell receptor (beta chain) derives from a study of blood T cells in healthy people across ages. Regarding the study as a whole: Estimated diversity, derived from one million T cells, was regarded as an underestimate. There were more naive CD4+ cells and higher diversity in long-lived donors than in aged donors.

This clonotype has more than one count but fewer than ten. Its specificity is not known. Through a sample-barcoded 5' primer and a J-beta primer mix, a second PCR was run for roughly 7 to 12 cycles. TCRdb processed the 5' RACE reads anew with MiXCR; each CDR3 protein has one entry. This table holds about 1.5 million distinct CDR3 sequences, about 42% found once. The CDR3 consists of 19 residues. With V trimmed by 4 bases and J by 0 bases, 12 bases remained unmatched. Germline V gene data show CDR1 as MNHEY and CDR2 as SMNVEV (reference sequence). Sequences were obtained from blood. The chain combines TRBV27 with TRBJ2-6; 7 nucleotides line up with TRBD1. The TCR comes from a woman between 18 and 29 years old in good health. The CDR3 bases are TGTGCCAGCAGTTCCTGGGACAGCCAGCAAGTCTCTGGGGCCAACGTCCTGACTTTC. This sequence encodes CASSSWDSQQVSGANVLTF.